This passage covers 21 T cell receptor beta chains from one sample sequenced in a study of T cell responses to AZD1222 COVID-19 vaccine. Some clones are missing from TCRdb's copy, which holds only in-frame ones; the method was immunoSEQ multiplex PCR. The sample shows about 42,000 clones, roughly 88% of them seen only once. Sample: peripheral blood, taken 28 days after the second AZD1222 dose. All receptors derive from an adult who received the AZD1222 COVID-19 vaccine.

The J gene is TRBJ2-5, the V gene TRBV5-4; D is possibly TRBD1 (7 bases). CDR3 size: 12 residues. Germline V gene sequence: CDR1 SGHNT, CDR2 YYREEE (reference sequence). Trimming cost V 4 bases and J 13 bases, with 17 bases left between them. The CDR3 nucleotides are TGTGCCAGCAGCGGACAGGCGGGATTAATGTACTTC. Translation gives CASSGQAGLMYF.

The CDR3 sequence: CASTWGGTGELFF. In DNA, the CDR3 is TGTGCCAGCACCTGGGGGGGGACCGGGGAGCTGTTTTTT. The chain has TRBV7-2 and TRBJ2-2; 7 bases line up with TRBD2. The CDR3 runs to 13 residues. Unmatched junction bases numbered 4, after V lost 7 bases and J lost 5 bases. Germline CDR1 and CDR2: SGHTA and FQGNSA.

This chain uses TRBV7-2 with TRBJ2-4; D uncertain. Germline V gives CDR1 SGHTA, CDR2 FQGNSA. The V end lost 5 bases, the J end lost 8 bases, and 7 bases lay between the germline ends. This CDR3 is built from 11 residues. CDR3 nucleotide sequence: TGTGCCAGCAGCGCCCGGGACATTCAGTACTTC. The encoded protein is CASSARDIQYF.

This chain links TRBV28 with TRBJ1-6; D is uncertain. The CDR3 spans 16 residues. Germline V lookup: CDR1 MDHEN, CDR2 SYDVKM. V dropped 3 bases and J dropped 9 bases, with 18 bases sitting between them. Here the CDR3 reads CASSLAVGGGGSPLHF. The CDR3 bases are TGTGCCAGCAGTTTGGCCGTGGGAGGCGGTGGTTCACCCCTCCACTTT.

This clone has only one observation. J is TRBJ2-7 and V is TRBV15; D remains ambiguous. CDR1 and CDR2 from the germline V gene are LNHNV and YYDKDF (reference sequence). Trimming stripped 5 bases from V and 3 bases from J, with 11 bases between. The CDR3 covers 13 residues. The CDR3 DNA sequence: TGTGCCACCAGCTCTCGGGTGAACTACGAGCAGTACTTC. Its translation: CATSSRVNYEQYF.

CDR3 amino acids: CASSFDGFNYGYTF. CDR3 bases: TGCGCCAGCAGCTTCGACGGATTTAACTATGGCTACACCTTC. The chain couples TRBV5-1 to TRBJ1-2; no firm D call. V was cut by 2 bases and J by 1 base, with 9 bases left in between. CDR3 length equals 14 residues. Per germline, CDR1 SGHRS and CDR2 YFSETQ.

The chain has TRBV10-3 and TRBJ1-2; TRBD1 matches at 7 bases. Germline values: CDR1 ENHRY, CDR2 SYGVKD. With 5 bases clipped from V and 5 bases from J, the junction kept 2 bases outside the gene matches. The CDR3 totals 12 residues. In DNA form, the CDR3 reads TGTGCCATCAGTCAGGACAGGTATGGCTACACCTTC. Amino acids: CAISQDRYGYTF.

This clone has only one observation. The chain carries TRBV4-2 and TRBJ2-3, with TRBD2 matching over 9 bases. Germline lookup yields CDR1 LGHNA and CDR2 YNFKEQ. V shed 4 bases, J shed 3 bases, and the junction held 11 bases outside the gene matches. This CDR3 region has 17 residues. This chain's CDR3 is CASSPQAGTSSTDTQYF. CDR3 DNA sequence: TGTGCCAGCAGCCCTCAAGCCGGGACTAGCTCAACAGATACGCAGTATTTT.

The chain carries TRBV5-8 and TRBJ1-2, with D perhaps TRBD1 (6 bases). The CDR3 length is 11 residues. Germline loops: CDR1 SGHTS, CDR2 YDEGEE. The CDR3: CGGQPSRGYTF. In nucleotides, the CDR3 is TGTGGAGGACAGCCCTCTCGGGGCTACACCTTC.

The chain carries TRBV4-3 and TRBJ2-7; D is ambiguous. V was cut by 1 base and J by 0 bases, with 10 bases left in between. This CDR3 contains 15 residues. Germline assignment: CDR1 LGHNA and CDR2 YSLEER. CDR3 residues: CASSQARQYSYEQYF. CDR3 nucleotide sequence: TGCGCCAGCAGCCAAGCCCGCCAGTACTCCTACGAGCAGTACTTC.

On this clone itself: Compared with germline, one end of the junction differs, possibly owing to a read error. This rearrangement joins TRBV7-7 to TRBJ2-2; D is perhaps TRBD2 (6 bases). The CDR3 totals 17 residues. CDR1 is SSHAT, CDR2 FNYEAQ, per germline (reference sequence). CDR3: CASSLVPPGGSTGELFF. The CDR3 DNA follows: TGTGCTAGCAGCTTAGTACCCCCCGGGGGTTCCACCGGGGAGCTGTTTTTT.

The gene calls are TRBV11-2 and TRBJ2-2, with 8 bases matching TRBD1. This CDR3 has 17 amino acids. Germline V gene lookup returns CDR1 SGHAT and CDR2 FQNNGV. The V and J ends lost 7 bases and 0 bases, in that order; junction bases with no gene match: 10. The CDR3 is CASTKDRAQTNTGELFF. In DNA, the CDR3 is TGTGCCAGCACCAAGGACAGGGCCCAAACGAACACCGGGGAGCTGTTTTTT.

This chain links TRBV9 with TRBJ1-1; D call uncertain. The germline V gene has CDR1 SGDLS and CDR2 YYNGEE. V was trimmed by 0 bases and J by 1 base, leaving 10 bases between them. The length of the CDR3 is 15 residues. The CDR3 region is CASSVVPLGNTEAFF. The DNA of the CDR3 is TGTGCCAGCAGCGTAGTACCCCTGGGGAACACTGAAGCTTTCTTT.

The chain recombines TRBV23-1 with TRBJ1-5; D remains unclear. TRBV23-1 is an open reading frame whose function is uncertain. Trimming shortened V by 0 bases and J by 2 bases, and 11 bases separated the two germline ends. The CDR3 contains 16 residues. The CDR3 DNA is TGCGCCAGCAGTCAATCCACGGGTCCGGGCAATCAGCCCCAGCATTTT. Amino acids: CASSQSTGPGNQPQHF.

In this sample, this clone turned up a few times. The chain is built from TRBV5-5 and TRBJ1-2; a weak D match, TRBD1 (6 bases). CDR1 and CDR2 from the germline V gene are SGHKS and YYEKEE (reference sequence). CDR3 size: 14 residues. V lost 4 bases to trimming and J lost 7 bases, with 17 bases between them. The CDR3: CASSVQGESGGYTF. CDR3 sequence (DNA): TGTGCCAGCAGCGTACAGGGCGAATCTGGTGGCTACACCTTC.

The V gene is TRBV7-9, the J gene TRBJ2-7, with unresolved D. With 5 bases removed from V and 6 bases from J, the gap between germline ends came to 8 bases. This CDR3 is 11 amino acids long. The germline V gene has CDR1 SEHNR and CDR2 FQNEAQ (reference sequence). CDR3 in DNA: TGTGCCAGCAGCCTCGAGCGCGAGCAGTACTTC. Translating it yields CASSLEREQYF.

This clone showed up just a few times. The V and J genes are TRBV13 and TRBJ2-7; D may match TRBD1 or TRBD2 (5 bases each). The germline V and J ends were trimmed by 5 bases and 2 bases, with 16 bases remaining between them. Per germline, CDR1 PRHDT and CDR2 FYEKMQ (reference sequence). The CDR3 consists of 15 residues. As DNA, the CDR3 is TGTGCCAGCAGCGCCTCCGGGACGGGGACCTACGAGCAGTACTTC. Translated: CASSASGTGTYEQYF.

The chain carries TRBV2 and TRBJ2-7; TRBD1 aligns across 11 bases. The CDR3 extends over 14 amino acids. V was clipped by 5 bases and J by 6 bases; unmatched bases: 6. Looked up from germline, CDR1 is SNHLY and CDR2 is FYNNEI. Written as DNA, the CDR3 is TGTGCCAGCAGTCCTAGGACAGGGGGCGCCGAGCAGTACTTC. Translated, it gives CASSPRTGGAEQYF.

This sequence joins TRBV9 and TRBJ1-5; no clear D gene. The CDR3 has 13 residues. The germline V and J ends were trimmed by 3 bases and 4 bases, with 8 bases remaining between them. Germline CDR1 and CDR2: SGDLS and YYNGEE. CDR3 residues: CASSATDNQPQHF. The CDR3 bases are TGTGCCAGCAGCGCAACCGATAATCAGCCCCAGCATTTT.

In its sample, this clone was seen once. The CDR3 sequence is CASSAISWVWQGGDNEQFF. The DNA for the CDR3 is TGTGCCAGCAGTGCAATCTCTTGGGTGTGGCAGGGAGGAGATAATGAGCAGTTCTTC. This chain joins TRBV6-1 and TRBJ2-1; possibly TRBD2 for D (6 bases). The CDR3 extends over 19 amino acids. Per the germline V gene, CDR1 is MNHNS and CDR2 is SASEGT. Between the trimmed V and J ends, which lost 4 bases and 7 bases, there was a span of 29 bases.

This clone was counted only a few times. The chain couples TRBV4-1 to TRBJ2-2; 13 bases match TRBD2. The CDR3 runs 18 residues. Per germline, CDR1 MGHRA and CDR2 YSYEKL. The junction had 11 bases not matched to a gene; V was cut back by 4 bases and J by 6 bases. The CDR3 coding sequence is TGCGCCAGCAGCCGCACTAGCGGGGGGGCCTCCGAGGCCGGGGAGCTGTTTTTT. It codes for CASSRTSGGASEAGELFF.